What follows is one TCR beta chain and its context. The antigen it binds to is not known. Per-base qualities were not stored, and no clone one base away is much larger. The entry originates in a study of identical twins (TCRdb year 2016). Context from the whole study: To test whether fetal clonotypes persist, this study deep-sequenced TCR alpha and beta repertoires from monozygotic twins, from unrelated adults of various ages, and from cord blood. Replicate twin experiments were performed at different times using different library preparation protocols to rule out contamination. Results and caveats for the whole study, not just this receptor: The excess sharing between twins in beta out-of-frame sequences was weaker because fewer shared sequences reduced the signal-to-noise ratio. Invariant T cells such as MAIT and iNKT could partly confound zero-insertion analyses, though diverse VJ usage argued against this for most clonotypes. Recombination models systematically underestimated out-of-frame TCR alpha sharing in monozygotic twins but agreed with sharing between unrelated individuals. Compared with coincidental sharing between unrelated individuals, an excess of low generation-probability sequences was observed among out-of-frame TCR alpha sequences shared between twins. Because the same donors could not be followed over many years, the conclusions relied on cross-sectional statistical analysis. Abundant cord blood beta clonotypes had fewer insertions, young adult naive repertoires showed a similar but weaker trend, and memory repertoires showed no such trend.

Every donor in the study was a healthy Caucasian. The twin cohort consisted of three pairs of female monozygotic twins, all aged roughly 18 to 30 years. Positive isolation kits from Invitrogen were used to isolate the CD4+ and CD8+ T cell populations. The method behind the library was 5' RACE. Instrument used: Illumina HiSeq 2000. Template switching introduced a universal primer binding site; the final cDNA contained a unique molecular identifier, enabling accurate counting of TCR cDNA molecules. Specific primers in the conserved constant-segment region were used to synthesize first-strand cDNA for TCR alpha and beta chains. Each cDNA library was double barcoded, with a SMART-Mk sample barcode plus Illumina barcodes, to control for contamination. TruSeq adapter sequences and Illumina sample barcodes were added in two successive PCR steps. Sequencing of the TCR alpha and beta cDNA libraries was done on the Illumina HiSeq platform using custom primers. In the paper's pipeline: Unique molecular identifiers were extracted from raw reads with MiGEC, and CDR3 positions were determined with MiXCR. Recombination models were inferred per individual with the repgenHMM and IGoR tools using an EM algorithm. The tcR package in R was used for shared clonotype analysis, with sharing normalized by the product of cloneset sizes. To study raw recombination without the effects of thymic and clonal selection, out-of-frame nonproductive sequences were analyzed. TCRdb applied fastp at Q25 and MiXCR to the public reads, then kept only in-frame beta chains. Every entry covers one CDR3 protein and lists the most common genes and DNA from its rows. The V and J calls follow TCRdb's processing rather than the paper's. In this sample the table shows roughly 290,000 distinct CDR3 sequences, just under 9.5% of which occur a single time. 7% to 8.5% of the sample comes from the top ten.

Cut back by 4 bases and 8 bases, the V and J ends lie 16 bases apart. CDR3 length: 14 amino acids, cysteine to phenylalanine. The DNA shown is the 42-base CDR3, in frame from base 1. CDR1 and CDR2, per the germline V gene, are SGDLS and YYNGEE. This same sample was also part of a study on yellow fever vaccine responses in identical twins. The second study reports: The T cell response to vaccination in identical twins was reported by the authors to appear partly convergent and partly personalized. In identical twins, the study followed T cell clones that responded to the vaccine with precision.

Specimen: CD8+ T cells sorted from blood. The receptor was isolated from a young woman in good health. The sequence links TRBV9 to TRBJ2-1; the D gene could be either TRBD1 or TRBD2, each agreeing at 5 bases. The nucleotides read TGTGCCAGCAGCCCCGGGACCTATTTGGATGAGCAGTTCTTC. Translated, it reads CASSPGTYLDEQFF.